The 12 T cell receptor beta chains below were found in one sample sequenced in a study of blood T cells in healthy people across ages. Then a second PCR, running roughly 7 to 11 cycles, was carried out with a sample-barcoded 5' primer and a J-beta primer mix. Via MiXCR, TCRdb re-called the 5' RACE reads, giving one row per CDR3 protein. Here the sample spans 750,000 to 1,000,000 distinct CDR3 sequences, about 27% being singletons. These data also formed part of another study, on T cells of mothers and their children.

Material: blood. These receptors all stem from a woman between 40 and 55 years old in good health.

This clonotype was observed a handful of times. The junction shows a germline mismatch at one end, possibly a read error. The chain couples TRBV7-7 to TRBJ2-5, with D possibly being TRBD1 (5 bases). The CDR3 length is 14 residues. Germline CDR1 SSHAT, CDR2 FNYEAQ (reference sequence). The CDR3 DNA reads TGTGCTAGCAGCCCGACAGTACACCAAGAGACCCAGTACTTC. Encoded protein: CASSPTVHQETQYF.

The chain combines TRBV12-3 or TRBV12-4 with TRBJ1-2; weak D call: TRBD1 (5 bases). Trimming cost V 4 bases and J 4 bases, with 10 bases left between them. The CDR3 extends over 13 amino acids. The CDR3 nucleotides read TGTGCCAGCAGTTGGGACGGCACCTATGGCTACACCTTC. As protein: CASSWDGTYGYTF.

The chain joins TRBV20-1 to TRBJ2-2, with unresolved D. From germline, CDR1 is DFQATT and CDR2 SNEGSKA (reference sequence). The CDR3 runs to 13 residues. V lost 6 bases and J lost 0, with 8 bases in between. DNA for the CDR3: TGCAGTGCGCCAGGCCCGAACACCGGGGAGCTGTTTTTT. Amino acid sequence: CSAPGPNTGELFF.

The V gene is TRBV6-6, the J gene TRBJ1-6; TRBD1 matches 9 bases. The CDR3 runs 16 residues. The germline CDR1 and CDR2 sequences are MNHNY and SVGAGI (reference sequence). The trim removed 5 bases at V and 7 bases at J, leaving 9 bases unmatched. For the CDR3, the DNA is TGTGCCAGCAGTAAACAGGGGGCGGTTGGAAATTCACCCCTCCACTTT. Translation gives CASSKQGAVGNSPLHF.

This chain joins TRBV12-3 or TRBV12-4 and TRBJ2-2; no definite D call. The V end was cut by 8 bases, the J end by 6 bases, with 4 bases between. CDR3 length equals 10 residues. Written as DNA, the CDR3 is TGTGCCAGCGGCGCCGGGGAGCTGTTTTTT. Protein product: CASGAGELFF.

V and J are TRBV13 and TRBJ2-5; a possible D gene is TRBD1 (6 bases). Germline V gene sequence: CDR1 PRHDT, CDR2 FYEKMQ (reference sequence). V was shortened by 6 bases and J by 3 bases, with 14 bases between the two germline ends. The CDR3 covers 14 residues. CDR3 bases: TGTGCCAGCAGGAAAACAGGGACGAAAGAGACCCAGTACTTC. This sequence encodes CASRKTGTKETQYF. Combining the CDR3 with reference TRBV13 and TRBJ2-5 gives the whole variable domain AAGVIQSPRHLIKEKRETATLKCYPIPRHDTVYWYQQGPGQDPQFLISFYEKMQSDKGSIPDRFSAQQFSDYHSELNMSSLELGDSALYFCASRKTGTKETQYFGPGTRLLVL.

This clonotype was observed a few times. The chain employs TRBV2 and TRBJ2-5; D is undetermined. Trimming took 7 bases from V and 1 from J, leaving 7 bases between them. CDR3 length: 12 amino acids. Germline values: CDR1 SNHLY, CDR2 FYNNEI. Written as DNA, the CDR3 is TGTGCCAGCATGCGCGGCCAAGAGACCCAGTACTTC. Translated: CASMRGQETQYF.

The chain links TRBV10-3 to TRBJ2-1, with 9 bases lining up with TRBD2. From germline, CDR1 is ENHRY and CDR2 SYGVKD. J was trimmed by 0 bases and V by 10 bases; bases with no gene match: 13. This CDR3 has 17 amino acids. Here the CDR3 DNA reads TGTGCCACCCGGACTAGCGAAGGGTCCCACTCCTACAATGAGCAGTTCTTC. Protein product: CATRTSEGSHSYNEQFF.

V usage is TRBV7-9 and J usage is TRBJ1-4, with D unresolved. Germline V gene sequence: CDR1 SEHNR, CDR2 FQNEAQ (reference sequence). The V and J ends lost 5 bases and 3 bases respectively, with 10 bases between them. The CDR3 extends over 14 amino acids. CDR3 in amino acids: CASSRTSPNEKLFF. Written as DNA, the CDR3 is TGTGCCAGCAGCCGTACCTCCCCTAATGAAAAACTGTTTTTT.

There are many counts of this clonotype. The chain recombines TRBV28 with TRBJ2-4; tentative D call: TRBD1 (5 bases). Germline V gene lookup returns CDR1 MDHEN and CDR2 SYDVKM. The V and J ends lost 7 bases and 6 bases respectively, with 10 bases between them. The CDR3 is 12 residues long. CDR3 sequence (DNA): TGTGCCAGCAATAAGGGGCGAAACATTCAGTACTTC. Translating gives CASNKGRNIQYF.

The J gene is TRBJ2-7, the V gene TRBV20-1; 11 nucleotides match TRBD1. There are 20 residues in the CDR3. CDR1 is DFQATT and CDR2 is SNEGSKA in the germline V gene (reference sequence). J gave up 0 bases and V 0 bases, and 16 bases lay outside the gene matches. Here the CDR3 reads CSARDVMPGQGVRSSYEQYF. In nucleotides, the CDR3 is TGCAGTGCTAGAGATGTCATGCCGGGACAGGGGGTGAGGAGCTCCTACGAGCAGTACTTC.

This clonotype has at least ten counts. At one of its ends the junction is not consistent with the germline gene, which may arise from a read error. The chain employs TRBV9 and TRBJ2-1; the match to TRBD2 covers 9 bases. Per the germline V gene, CDR1 is SGDLS and CDR2 is YYNGEE. The CDR3 has 15 residues. In nucleotides, the CDR3 is TGCGCCAGCAGCTTTAGCGGGGGCGGGTACAATGAGCAGTTCTTC. It translates to CASSFSGGGYNEQFF. Using reference TRBV9 and TRBJ2-1 for the parts outside the CDR3, the full variable domain is DSGVTQTPKHLITATGQRVTLRCSPRSGDLSVYWYQQSLDQGLQFLIQYYNGEERAKGNILERFSAQQFPDLHSELNLSSLELGDSALYFCASSFSGGGYNEQFFGPGTRLTVL.